Shown below are 13 T cell receptor beta chains from a single sample sequenced in a study of CD8+CD57+ T cells in acquired aplastic anemia. The authors sequenced patients whose flow cytometry had shown CD8+CD57+ cell expansion. Genomic DNA constituted the template upon which TCR beta VDJ and CDR3 profiling was performed. TCRdb reanalysed the reads using MiXCR and keeps one entry per CDR3 protein. In the table there are a few hundred thousand distinct CDR3 sequences, about a third of which are singletons. Sequencing was done on a sample of sorted CD4+, CD8+, or CD8+CD57+ T cells (not recorded which) from PBMCs. The receptors stem from a human donor with aplastic anemia.

This clonotype was counted at least ten times. The gene calls are TRBV10-3 and TRBJ1-3; D is unclear. The CDR3 loop spans 19 amino acids. Deletions cut 0 bases from V and 0 bases from J, with 18 bases between. CDR1 is ENHRY, CDR2 SYGVKD, per germline. For the CDR3, the DNA is TGTGCCATCAGTGAGTCCCCCGTGGCAGGATTGAGCTCTGGAAACACCATATATTTT. This sequence encodes CAISESPVAGLSSGNTIYF.

About this clonotype itself: Since a much larger clone is just one base distant, this may be a read error. This chain joins TRBV20-1 and TRBJ1-1; 9 bases are a match to TRBD1. This CDR3 contains 14 residues. Trimming removed 4 bases from V and 4 bases from J; junction bases left unmatched: 7. Germline-derived CDR1 and CDR2 are DFQATT and SNEGSKA (reference sequence). In nucleotides, the CDR3 is TGCAGTGCTACCGGGACAGGGAGGGGCACTGAAGCTTTCTTT. Protein sequence: CSATGTGRGTEAFF.

The chain employs TRBV9 and TRBJ2-1; D call uncertain. Trimming stripped 0 bases from V and 5 bases from J, with 6 bases between. This CDR3 is 13 amino acids long. Germline CDR1 and CDR2: SGDLS and YYNGEE. This chain's CDR3 is CASSVAGDNEQFF. The CDR3 DNA is TGTGCCAGCAGCGTAGCCGGCGACAATGAGCAGTTCTTC.

This clonotype was recorded at least ten times. The chain joins TRBV2 to TRBJ1-5; D unresolved. V was pared by 5 bases and J by 3 bases, with 11 bases between. CDR3 length equals 14 residues. Looked up from germline, CDR1 is SNHLY and CDR2 is FYNNEI. CDR3 protein: CASSNGGFNQPQHF. The CDR3 DNA reads as TGTGCCAGCAGTAACGGAGGGTTCAATCAGCCCCAGCATTTT.

The sample holds a few counts of this clonotype. The V call is TRBV29-1, the J call TRBJ2-7, with unresolved D. CDR1 is SQVTM and CDR2 is ANQGSEA in the germline V gene. CDR3 length: 11 amino acids. The V and J ends lost 7 bases and 3 bases respectively, with 10 bases between them. CDR3 DNA sequence: TGCAGCGCCCAGAACAGCTACGAGCAGTACTTC. As protein: CSAQNSYEQYF.

The table lists this clonotype with many counts. The chain has TRBV11-2 and TRBJ1-6; no reliable D call. This CDR3 is 12 amino acids long. V was clipped by 8 bases and J by 1 base, with 3 bases between them. Germline loops: CDR1 SGHAT, CDR2 FQNNGV. The DNA of the CDR3 is TGTGCCAGCGGATCCTATAATTCACCCCTCCACTTT. As protein: CASGSYNSPLHF.

The rearrangement joins TRBV7-2 to TRBJ2-5; TRBD2 matches at 7 bases. Germline CDR1 reads SGHTA; CDR2 reads FQGNSA. The CDR3 totals 14 residues. V was pared by 4 bases and J by 2 bases, with 4 bases of the junction left unmatched. The CDR3 protein is CASSSGTTQETQYF. DNA of the CDR3: TGTGCCAGCAGCTCCGGGACTACTCAAGAGACCCAGTACTTC. Using reference TRBV7-2 and TRBJ2-5 for the parts outside the CDR3, the full variable domain is GAGVSQSPSNKVTEKGKDVELRCDPISGHTALYWYRQSLGQGLEFLIYFQGNSAPDKSGLPSDRFSAERTGGSVSTLTIQRTQQEDSAVYLCASSSGTTQETQYFGPGTRLLVL.

This clonotype was counted a few times. V usage is TRBV5-4 and J usage is TRBJ1-2; tentatively, D is TRBD1 (5 bases). V was cut by 4 bases and J by 4 bases, with 14 bases left in between. Looked up from germline, CDR1 is SGHNT and CDR2 is YYREEE (reference sequence). CDR3 size: 14 residues. The CDR3 protein is CASSPPRDLYGYTF. CDR3 coding DNA: TGTGCCAGCAGCCCACCACGGGACCTCTATGGCTACACCTTC. The variable domain in full, completed from reference TRBV5-4 and TRBJ1-2, reads ETGVTQSPTHLIKTRGQQVTLRCSSQSGHNTVSWYQQALGQGPQFIFQYYREEENGRGNFPPRFSGLQFPNYSSELNVNALELDDSALYLCASSPPRDLYGYTFGSGTRLTVV.

J is TRBJ2-2 and V is TRBV2; no firm D call. The CDR3 sequence is 13 residues long. CDR1 is SNHLY, CDR2 FYNNEI, per germline. Trimming pared 3 bases from V and 7 bases from J, leaving 9 bases between. The chain's CDR3 is CASSELEIGELFF. The CDR3 DNA is TGTGCCAGCAGTGAGCTAGAAATCGGGGAGCTGTTTTTT.

This clonotype was seen repeatedly, ten times or more. J is TRBJ1-6 and V is TRBV6-5; 9 bases match TRBD1. The CDR3 length is 15 residues. Germline V gene lookup returns CDR1 MNHEY and CDR2 SVGAGI. The V segment lost 4 bases and the J segment 9 bases; nucleotides outside the gene matches: 7. In DNA form, the CDR3 reads TGTGCCAGCAGTTCGGGACAGGGAGGATTTTCACCCCTCCACTTT. Encoded protein: CASSSGQGGFSPLHF.

About this clonotype itself: A read error is possible here, since a much larger clone lies one base away. The missing conserved phenylalanine or tryptophan at the end of this CDR3 makes a read error likely. The chain recombines TRBV2 with TRBJ2-3; 9 bases align to TRBD1. V gave up 5 bases and J gave up 3 bases; unmatched junction bases: 3. Germline loops: CDR1 SNHLY, CDR2 FYNNEI. The CDR3 consists of 14 residues. CDR3 in amino acids: CASSSGTGTDTQYL. Written as DNA, the CDR3 is TGTGCCAGCAGTTCCGGGACAGGGACAGATACGCAGTATCTT.

This clonotype was found many times. The chain joins TRBV6-5 to TRBJ2-7, with unresolved D. V was pared by 1 base and J by 5 bases, with 3 bases between. Germline CDR1 reads MNHEY; CDR2 reads SVGAGI. The CDR3 has 11 residues. The CDR3 region has the DNA TGTGCCAGCAGTTACTACCACGAGCAGTACTTC. Its translation is CASSYYHEQYF.

This chain connects TRBV20-1 to TRBJ1-1; D is unresolved. Per the germline V gene, CDR1 is DFQATT and CDR2 is SNEGSKA (reference sequence). The CDR3 loop spans 15 amino acids. V gave up 3 bases and J gave up 2 bases, with 16 bases separating them. The CDR3 bases are TGCAGTGCTAGCATTTGGGGTGCGGATAACACTGAAGCTTTCTTT. This codes for CSASIWGADNTEAFF.